This is a list of T cell receptor beta chains from one sample in a study of blood T cells in healthy people across ages. MiXCR was run by TCRdb on the 5' RACE reads, yielding one entry per CDR3 protein. Here the sample spans approximately 800,000 distinct CDR3 sequences, about three fifths being singletons. The sequencing sample was made of blood. Source of these receptors: a man younger than 40 in good health. The CDR3 runs from the conserved cysteine through the conserved F or W. The order of the fields is D gene, V gene, J gene, clone size, CDR3 protein, CDR3 DNA. The D gene is left open where the match is weak. Size is omitted from some rows. Given values are once, few, many or a class for expanded clones.

D: -
V: TRBV18
J: TRBJ2-5
size: -
CDR3: CASSRTQGGETQYF
DNA: TGTGCCAGCTCGCGGACCCAGGGAGGAGAGACCCAGTACTTC

D: -
V: TRBV20-1
J: TRBJ2-7
size: -
CDR3: CSAFKTGSYEQYF
DNA: TGCAGTGCTTTCAAGACAGGTAGTTACGAGCAGTACTTC

D: -
V: TRBV29-1
J: TRBJ1-2
size: few
CDR3: CSVGPESKGYTF
DNA: TGCAGCGTGGGTCCGGAGAGTAAGGGCTACACCTTC

D: TRBD1
V: TRBV2
J: TRBJ2-5
size: -
CDR3: CASSDFGQAFQETQYF
DNA: TGTGCCAGCAGTGACTTCGGACAGGCTTTTCAAGAGACCCAGTACTTC

D: TRBD1
V: TRBV11-2
J: TRBJ1-2
size: -
CDR3: CASSSGGRSPYGYTF
DNA: TGCGCCAGCAGCTCAGGGGGCCGAAGTCCCTATGGCTACACCTTC

D: TRBD1
V: TRBV5-1
J: TRBJ2-7
size: -
CDR3: CASSLATGAHYEQYF
DNA: TGCGCCAGCAGCTTGGCCACAGGGGCCCACTACGAGCAGTACTTC

D: TRBD2
V: TRBV5-1
J: TRBJ2-4
size: -
CDR3: CASSLEASSTSGYIQYF
DNA: TGCGCCAGCAGCTTGGAGGCATCGTCCACTAGCGGGTACATTCAGTACTTC

D: -
V: TRBV12-3/TRBV12-4
J: TRBJ1-2
size: few
CDR3: CASKAGGRNYGYTF
DNA: TGTGCCAGCAAAGCGGGCGGCCGTAACTATGGCTACACCTTC

D: -
V: TRBV4-2
J: TRBJ1-3
size: -
CDR3: CASSQDVGEGRNTIYF
DNA: TGTGCCAGCAGCCAAGATGTGGGGGAGGGTAGAAACACCATATATTTT

D: -
V: TRBV6-2/TRBV6-3
J: TRBJ2-7
size: -
CDR3: CASRQPSRGEDYEQYF
DNA: TGTGCCAGCAGACAACCGAGCAGGGGCGAGGACTACGAGCAGTACTTC

D: -
V: TRBV10-3
J: TRBJ1-1
size: -
CDR3: CAIRSGAGMNTEAFF
DNA: TGTGCCATCAGGTCAGGGGCGGGGATGAACACTGAAGCTTTCTTT

D: -
V: TRBV11-2
J: TRBJ2-5
size: -
CDR3: CASSLGAGIQETQYF
DNA: TGTGCCAGCAGCTTAGGAGCAGGGATCCAAGAGACCCAGTACTTC

D: TRBD1
V: TRBV6-1
J: TRBJ2-7
size: -
CDR3: CASSEKGAGDEQYF
DNA: TGTGCCAGCAGTGAAAAGGGGGCAGGGGACGAGCAGTACTTC

D: -
V: TRBV4-3
J: TRBJ2-7
size: -
CDR3: CASSQETGYEQYF
DNA: TGCGCCAGCAGCCAAGAAACCGGCTACGAGCAGTACTTC

D: -
V: TRBV14
J: TRBJ2-1
size: -
CDR3: CASSTRDYNEQFF
DNA: TGTGCCAGCAGCACTCGGGATTACAATGAGCAGTTCTTC

D: -
V: TRBV4-1
J: TRBJ2-3
size: -
CDR3: CASSQGLRTRTDTQYF
DNA: TGCGCCAGCAGCCAAGGTCTTCGGACCCGCACAGATACGCAGTATTTT

D: TRBD1
V: TRBV7-9
J: TRBJ2-1
size: -
CDR3: CASSLDRVPDYNEQFF
DNA: TGTGCCAGCAGCCTTGACAGGGTACCCGACTACAATGAGCAGTTCTTC

D: -
V: TRBV2
J: TRBJ2-7
size: -
CDR3: CASSRSLRDEQYF
DNA: TGTGCCAGCAGCAGGTCCCTTCGGGACGAGCAGTACTTC

D: TRBD1
V: TRBV12-3/TRBV12-4
J: TRBJ1-6
size: -
CDR3: CASSRSMQGVLDSPLHF
DNA: TGTGCCAGCAGTCGCTCGATGCAGGGGGTGTTGGATTCACCCCTCCACTTT

D: -
V: TRBV20-1
J: TRBJ2-5
size: few
CDR3: CSARTPSEETQYF
DNA: TGCAGTGCCAGAACTCCCAGCGAAGAGACCCAGTACTTC

D: TRBD2
V: TRBV9
J: TRBJ2-3
size: few
CDR3: CASSVGGGNTDTQYF
DNA: TGTGCCAGCAGCGTAGGCGGGGGTAACACAGATACGCAGTATTTT

D: TRBD2
V: TRBV20-1
J: TRBJ2-5
size: few
CDR3: CSARRGGSETQYF
DNA: TGCAGTGCCAGGAGGGGCGGGAGTGAGACCCAGTACTTC

D: -
V: TRBV10-3
J: TRBJ1-5
size: few
CDR3: CAIGQPQHF
DNA: TGTGCCATCGGGCAGCCCCAGCATTTT

D: -
V: TRBV30
J: TRBJ1-2
size: -
CDR3: CAWSPALNYGYTF
DNA: TGTGCCTGGAGTCCAGCCTTAAACTATGGCTACACCTTC